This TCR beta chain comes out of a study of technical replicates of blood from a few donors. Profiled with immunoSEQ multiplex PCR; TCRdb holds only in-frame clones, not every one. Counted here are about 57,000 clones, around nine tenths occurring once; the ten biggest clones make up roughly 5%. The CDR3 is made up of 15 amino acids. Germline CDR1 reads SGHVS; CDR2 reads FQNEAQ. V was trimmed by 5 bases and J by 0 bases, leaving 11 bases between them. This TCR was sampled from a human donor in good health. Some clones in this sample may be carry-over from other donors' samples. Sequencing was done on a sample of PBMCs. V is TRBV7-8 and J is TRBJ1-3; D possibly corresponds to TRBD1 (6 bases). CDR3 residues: CASSARTDSGNTIYF. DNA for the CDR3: TGTGCCAGCAGCGCCCGGACAGACTCTGGAAACACCATATATTTT.